This T cell receptor beta chain was found in a study of blood T cell repertoires in COVID-19. As for the study in general: Sources were T cells, B-cell-depleted T cells, or PBMCs; the material itself was cDNA or gDNA.

Those who participated ranged in age from roughly 18 to 90 years and resided in around 22 US areas. Membership in each cohort depended on participant-reported clinical history. Trimming pared 0 bases from V and 2 bases from J, leaving 11 bases between. Per the germline V gene, CDR1 is SGHRS and CDR2 is YFSETQ. This CDR3 has 16 amino acids. Here immunoSEQ multiplex PCR was the method, and the copy in TCRdb shows in-frame clones only, minus some. The table lists around 130,000 clones, about 81% of them singletons. Sequenced: PBMCs or T cells enriched from blood (not recorded which). This receptor was taken from a man aged 40-49 years with acute COVID-19. The gene calls are TRBV5-1 and TRBJ2-2; tentative D call: TRBD2 (6 bases). This chain's CDR3 is CASSLVAGINTGELFF. Here the CDR3 DNA reads TGCGCCAGCAGCTTGGTTGCGGGAATCAACACCGGGGAGCTGTTTTTT.